This T cell receptor beta chain was sequenced for a study of blood T cell repertoires in COVID-19. Generated by immunoSEQ multiplex PCR, the TCRdb table keeps only in-frame clones and is missing some. Of about 140,000 clones in the sample, around 87% are singletons; the top ten hold approximately 11%. The J segment lost 5 bases and the V segment lost 1 base, leaving 7 bases of the junction unmatched. This CDR3 has 15 residues. CDR1 SGHNT and CDR2 YYREEE come from the germline V gene (reference sequence). This clonotype was sampled from a man in his sixties who had recovered from COVID-19. Sequencing was performed on PBMCs or T cells enriched from blood (not recorded which). The chain uses TRBV5-4 and TRBJ2-7; TRBD2 matches at 9 bases. CDR3 sequence reads: CASSLSSLAGHEQYF. The CDR3 DNA is TGTGCCAGCAGCTTGAGCTCGCTAGCGGGACACGAGCAGTACTTC.